The 17 T cell receptor beta chains below come from one sample, sequenced in a study of blood T cell repertoires in COVID-19 (dated by TCRdb to 2019 to 2021). Library method: the immunoSEQ multiplex PCR assay. Not all clones reach the TCRdb copy of this immuneACCESS table, which keeps in-frame sequences only. Checked studies attribute under half of the gap to unresolved V genes and leave the rest unexplained. The sample contains 160,000 or so clones, around 80% of them found a single time. The biggest ten clones account for around 15% of the sample. The sample was PBMCs or T cells enriched from blood (not recorded which). The receptor set was obtained from a man aged 45-65 years who had recovered from COVID-19.

This clone showed up just once. V usage is TRBV19 and J usage is TRBJ1-1, with 8 positions matching TRBD1. CDR1 LNHDA and CDR2 SQIVND come from the germline V gene (reference sequence). The CDR3 extends over 14 amino acids. Unmatched junction bases numbered 4, after V lost 4 bases and J lost 3 bases. The CDR3 DNA follows: TGTGCCAGTAGTAAGACAGGGGAATACACTGAAGCTTTCTTT. This codes for CASSKTGEYTEAFF.

The chain employs TRBV30 and TRBJ1-2; TRBD1 agrees at 7 bases. Germline-derived CDR1 and CDR2 are GTSNPN and SVGIG (reference sequence). V shed 0 bases and J 8 bases; nucleotides not matched to a gene: 9. This CDR3 is 14 amino acids long. This chain's CDR3 is CAWSVRQGLIGYTF. Written as DNA, the CDR3 is TGTGCCTGGAGTGTACGACAGGGTTTAATCGGCTACACCTTC.

The chain couples TRBV12-3 or TRBV12-4 to TRBJ2-5, with D perhaps matching TRBD2 (6 bases). This CDR3 spans 13 amino acids. Trimming shortened V by 11 bases and J by 2 bases, and 15 bases separated the two germline ends. CDR3 nucleotide sequence: TGTGCCTCGGGAGTGAGCGCGCAAGAGACCCAGTACTTC. As protein: CASGVSAQETQYF.

This rearrangement joins TRBV9 to TRBJ1-2; D ambiguous. The CDR3 consists of 12 residues. V was clipped by 1 base and J by 9 bases, with 10 bases between them. Germline-derived CDR1 and CDR2 are SGDLS and YYNGEE. The CDR3 DNA is TGTGCCAGCAGCGTAACCGACACAAGCTACACCTTC. Translation gives CASSVTDTSYTF.

The chain carries TRBV5-5 and TRBJ1-2; D not resolved. The CDR3 length is 15 residues. V lost 0 bases and J lost 0, with 9 bases in between. CDR1 is SGHKS and CDR2 is YYEKEE in the germline V gene (reference sequence). CDR3 bases: TGTGCCAGCAGCTTGGGGGAGTTAGCTAACTATGGCTACACCTTC. It translates to CASSLGELANYGYTF.

In this sample, this clone turned up once. The chain links TRBV28 to TRBJ1-2, with D uncertain. The CDR3 is 15 residues long. Trimming left V 3 bases short and J 7 bases short, with 18 bases between. The germline V gene encodes CDR1 MDHEN and CDR2 SYDVKM. The CDR3 DNA reads TGTGCCAGCAGTTTCCCGGCCGGGGTAGGAGTTGGCTACACCTTC. Protein: CASSFPAGVGVGYTF.

This chain uses TRBV10-1 with TRBJ2-3, with TRBD2 as a possible D gene (6 bases). V was cut by 9 bases and J by 6 bases, with 10 bases left in between. There are 11 residues in the CDR3. The germline V gene encodes CDR1 WNHNN and CDR2 SYGVQD (reference sequence). CDR3 bases: TGCGCCAGTGCCCGGGGGGATACGCAGTATTTT. It specifies CASARGDTQYF.

A few counts support this clone. The chain combines TRBV19 with TRBJ1-1; TRBD1 is a possible D gene (5 bases). Germline CDR1 reads LNHDA; CDR2 reads SQIVND (reference sequence). Deletions cut 6 bases from V and 2 bases from J, with 13 bases between. The CDR3 spans 14 residues. CDR3 loop: CASRAWGGNTEAFF. In nucleotides, the CDR3 is TGTGCCAGTAGGGCCTGGGGGGGTAACACTGAAGCTTTCTTT.

This clone turned up a few times. The chain is built from TRBV7-6 and TRBJ1-1, with no clear D. Germline V gives CDR1 SGHVS, CDR2 FNYEAQ. The CDR3 has 15 amino acids. Trimming cost V 3 bases and J 1 base, with 12 bases left between them. The CDR3 DNA follows: TGTGCCAGCAGCTTGAACCCCCACAAGAACACTGAAGCTTTCTTT. Protein product: CASSLNPHKNTEAFF.

This clone was recorded only once. This chain joins TRBV5-4 and TRBJ2-3; the match to TRBD2 covers 15 bases. Trimming at V came to 4 bases and at J to 2 bases, leaving 5 bases not matched to a gene. Germline CDR1 and CDR2: SGHNT and YYREEE (reference sequence). The CDR3 runs 17 residues. CDR3 in amino acids: CASSPGLAGGHTDTQYF. DNA of the CDR3: TGTGCCAGCAGCCCTGGACTAGCGGGGGGGCACACAGATACGCAGTATTTT.

Ten or more counts support this clone. This rearrangement joins TRBV30 to TRBJ2-7; 7 positions agree with TRBD1. Germline CDR1 and CDR2: GTSNPN and SVGIG (reference sequence). CDR3 length: 12 residues. V lost 4 bases to trimming and J lost 11 bases; unmatched junction nucleotides: 11. In nucleotides, the CDR3 is TGTGCCTGGATGCGACAGGGTGGGAGCGAGTACTTC. Its translation: CAWMRQGGSEYF. Variable domain in full (rest from reference TRBV30 and TRBJ2-7): SQTIHQWPATLVQPVGSPLSLECTVEGTSNPNLYWYRQAAGRGLQLLFYSVGIGQISSEVPQNLSASRPQDRQFILSSKKLLLSDSGFYLCAWMRQGGSEYFGPGTRLTVT.

The chain carries TRBV14 and TRBJ1-4, with D perhaps TRBD1 (5 bases). Germline V gives CDR1 SGHDN, CDR2 FVKESK. CDR3 length: 14 residues. The V and J ends lost 1 base and 8 bases respectively, with 11 bases between them. The CDR3 sequence is CASSQVGPREKLFF. The CDR3 bases are TGTGCCAGCAGCCAAGTGGGGCCCAGGGAAAAACTGTTTTTT.

The chain couples TRBV5-8 to TRBJ2-3; no firm D call. Germline V lookup: CDR1 SGHTS, CDR2 YDEGEE. Trimming took 1 base from V and 6 from J, leaving 12 bases between them. The CDR3 is made up of 14 amino acids. DNA of the CDR3: TGTGCCAGCAGCTTGCAGTACAGCAGGGATACGCAGTATTTT. It is translated as CASSLQYSRDTQYF. Full variable domain (missing parts from reference TRBV5-8 and TRBJ2-3): EAGVTQSPTHLIKTRGQQATLRCSPISGHTSVYWYQQALGLGLQFLLWYDEGEERNRGNFPPRFSGRQFPNYSSELNVNALELEDSALYLCASSLQYSRDTQYFGPGTRLTVL.

The genes are TRBV5-6 and TRBJ1-2; a weak D match, TRBD1 (5 bases). CDR1 and CDR2 (germline): SGHDT, YYEEEE. V lost 6 bases, J lost 7 bases, and 19 bases lay in between. CDR3 length: 14 residues. Written as DNA, the CDR3 is TGTGCCAGCACCCCGCGTAGGGGAAATCGTGGCTACACCTTC. Its translation: CASTPRRGNRGYTF.

The chain joins TRBV3-1 (or the pseudogene TRBV3-2) to TRBJ2-1; 11 bases fit TRBD2. The V segment lost 3 bases and the J segment 8 bases; nucleotides outside the gene matches: 12. Germline V gives CDR1 LGHDT, CDR2 YNNKEL (reference sequence). The CDR3 runs 17 residues. CDR3 DNA sequence: TGTGCCAGCAGCCAGACATTAGCGGGGGGGCCTGGGGATGAGCAGTTCTTC. Its protein is CASSQTLAGGPGDEQFF.

This clone was recorded only once. The chain uses TRBV5-4 and TRBJ2-2; D perhaps matches TRBD1 (5 bases). The germline V gene has CDR1 SGHNT and CDR2 YYREEE (reference sequence). V lost 4 bases and J 3 bases, leaving 16 bases between the germline ends. The CDR3 totals 16 residues. CDR3 residues: CASSLSPTAYTGELFF. CDR3 DNA sequence: TGTGCCAGCAGCCTATCTCCGACAGCCTACACCGGGGAGCTGTTTTTT. The full variable domain, completed using reference TRBV5-4 and TRBJ2-2, is ETGVTQSPTHLIKTRGQQVTLRCSSQSGHNTVSWYQQALGQGPQFIFQYYREEENGRGNFPPRFSGLQFPNYSSELNVNALELDDSALYLCASSLSPTAYTGELFFGEGSRLTVL.

The chain couples TRBV11-3 to TRBJ2-7; D is possibly TRBD1 or TRBD2 (7 bases each). V was pared by 5 bases and J by 1 base, with 15 bases between. The CDR3 covers 15 residues. Germline CDR1 reads SGHNT; CDR2 reads YENEEA. The CDR3 loop reads CASSLGGDSSYEQYF. The CDR3 coding sequence is TGTGCCAGCAGCCTAGGGGGGGACAGTTCCTACGAGCAGTACTTC.